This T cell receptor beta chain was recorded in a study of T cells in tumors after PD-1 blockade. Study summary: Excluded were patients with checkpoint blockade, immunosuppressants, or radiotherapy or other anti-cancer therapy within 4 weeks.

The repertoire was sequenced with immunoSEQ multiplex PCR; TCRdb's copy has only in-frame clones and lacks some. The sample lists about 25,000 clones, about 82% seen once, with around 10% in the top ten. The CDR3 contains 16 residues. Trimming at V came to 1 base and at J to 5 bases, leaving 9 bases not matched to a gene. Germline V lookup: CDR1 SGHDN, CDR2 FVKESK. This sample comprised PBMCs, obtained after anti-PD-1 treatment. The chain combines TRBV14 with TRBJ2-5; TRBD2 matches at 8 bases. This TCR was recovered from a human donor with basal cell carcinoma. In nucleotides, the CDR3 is TGTGCCAGCAGCCAAGTACCGGGGGGGCGGGTGGAGACCCAGTACTTC. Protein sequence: CASSQVPGGRVETQYF.